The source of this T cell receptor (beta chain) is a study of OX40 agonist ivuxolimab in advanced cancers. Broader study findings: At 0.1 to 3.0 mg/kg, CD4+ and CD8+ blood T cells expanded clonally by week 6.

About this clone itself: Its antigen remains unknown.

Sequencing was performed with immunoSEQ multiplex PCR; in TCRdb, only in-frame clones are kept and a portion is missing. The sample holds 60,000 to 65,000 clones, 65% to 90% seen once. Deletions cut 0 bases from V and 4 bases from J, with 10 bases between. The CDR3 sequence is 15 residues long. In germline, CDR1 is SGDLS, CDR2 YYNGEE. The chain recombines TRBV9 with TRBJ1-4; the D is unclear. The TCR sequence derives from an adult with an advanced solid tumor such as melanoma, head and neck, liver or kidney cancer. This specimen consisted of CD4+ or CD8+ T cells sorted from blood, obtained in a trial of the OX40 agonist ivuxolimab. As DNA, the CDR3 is TGTGCCAGCAGCGTAGAGAGCGGGGTTAATGAAAAACTGTTTTTT. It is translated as CASSVESGVNEKLFF.